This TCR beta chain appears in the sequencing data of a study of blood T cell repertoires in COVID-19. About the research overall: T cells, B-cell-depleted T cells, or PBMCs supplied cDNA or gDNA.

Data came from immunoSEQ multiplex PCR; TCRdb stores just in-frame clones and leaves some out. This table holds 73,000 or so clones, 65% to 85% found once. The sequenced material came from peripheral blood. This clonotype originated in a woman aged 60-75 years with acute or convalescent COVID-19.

CDR3 loop: CASSLRGLAGGSTDTQYF. The CDR3 DNA reads TGTGCCAGCAGCCTAAGGGGACTAGCGGGGGGCAGCACAGATACGCAGTATTTT. The chain carries TRBV3-1 (or the pseudogene TRBV3-2) and TRBJ2-3; 15 bases align to TRBD2. The CDR3 has 18 residues. Trimming at V came to 4 bases and at J to 0 bases, leaving 5 bases not matched to a gene. CDR1 and CDR2 from the germline V gene are LGHDT and YNNKEL (reference sequence).